This T cell receptor beta chain was sequenced during a study of shared clonotypes between healthy human individuals. For this clone: Its antigen is unknown.

Study-level results: The small donor group covered limited genetic and exposure diversity.

Trimming removed 3 bases from V and 4 bases from J; junction bases left unmatched: 2. The V gene's germline CDR1 is SGHVS and CDR2 FQNEAQ. The length of the CDR3 is 15 residues. Samples underwent the assay at deep level. Profiled with immunoSEQ multiplex PCR; TCRdb holds only in-frame clones, not every one. The table shows around 1,000,000 clones, with roughly 77% occurring only once. HIV-negative, healthy adults without recent acute infections or vaccinations were the donors. Negatively enriched CD4+ T cells were divided by CD45RA into naive and memory. The rearrangement links TRBV7-8 to TRBJ2-1; 11 nucleotides line up with TRBD2. The origin of this receptor is a man younger than 35 in good health. Some clones in this sample may be carry-over from other donors' samples. The sample comprised memory CD4+ T cells from PBMCs. Subset indicated: CD45RA-negative fraction. The CDR3: CASSFSGRGYNEQFF. The CDR3 DNA reads TGTGCCAGCAGCTTTAGCGGGAGGGGTTACAATGAGCAGTTCTTC.